The 2 T cell receptor beta chains below were found in one sample sequenced in a study of T-cell memory formation after mild COVID-19. TCRdb used MiXCR to reprocess the 5' RACE reads, holding one entry per CDR3 protein. The sample lists 350,000 to 450,000 distinct CDR3 sequences, 13% to 15% occurring once. Sequenced input: PBMCs or a T cell subset sorted from them (not recorded which). The receptors come from a man aged 18 to 30 who had mild COVID-19 (a few samples of this study predate the infection). Cell type and time point are not known.

This clonotype turned up a few times. The J gene is TRBJ1-5, the V gene TRBV4-1, with TRBD1 matching 8 bases. CDR1 MGHRA and CDR2 YSYEKL come from the germline V gene. The CDR3 extends over 16 amino acids. V was clipped by 1 base and J by 1 base; unmatched bases: 3. The CDR3 bases are TGCGCCAGCAGCCAAGTACAGGGGGGAAGCAATCAGCCCCAGCATTTT. This sequence encodes CASSQVQGGSNQPQHF.

This clonotype was seen only a few times. The gene calls are TRBV27 and TRBJ2-5, with D perhaps matching TRBD1 (7 bases). V lost 5 bases and J lost 3, with 16 bases in between. The length of the CDR3 is 15 residues. Germline loops: CDR1 MNHEY, CDR2 SMNVEV (reference sequence). CDR3 DNA sequence: TGTGCCAGCAGTGCTCCGGGCAGGGGGGAAGAGACCCAGTACTTC. Its translation is CASSAPGRGEETQYF.